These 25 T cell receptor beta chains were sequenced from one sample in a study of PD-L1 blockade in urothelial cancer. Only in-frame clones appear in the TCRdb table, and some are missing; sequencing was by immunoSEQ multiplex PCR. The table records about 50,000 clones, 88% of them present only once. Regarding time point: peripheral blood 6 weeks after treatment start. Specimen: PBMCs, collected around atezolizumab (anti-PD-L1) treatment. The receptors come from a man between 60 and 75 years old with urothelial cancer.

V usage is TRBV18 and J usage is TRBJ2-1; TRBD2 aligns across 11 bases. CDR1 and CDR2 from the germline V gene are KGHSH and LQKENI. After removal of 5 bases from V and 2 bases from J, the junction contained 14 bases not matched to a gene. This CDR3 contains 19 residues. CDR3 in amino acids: CASSRGRGTSGDAYNEQFF. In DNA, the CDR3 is TGTGCCAGCTCAAGGGGCCGCGGGACTAGCGGTGACGCCTACAATGAGCAGTTCTTC.

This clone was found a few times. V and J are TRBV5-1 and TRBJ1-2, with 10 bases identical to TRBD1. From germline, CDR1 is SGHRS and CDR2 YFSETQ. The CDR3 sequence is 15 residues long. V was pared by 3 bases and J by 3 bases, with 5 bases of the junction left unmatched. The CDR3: CASSSGTGVHYGYTF. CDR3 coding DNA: TGCGCCAGCAGCTCCGGGACAGGGGTTCACTATGGCTACACCTTC.

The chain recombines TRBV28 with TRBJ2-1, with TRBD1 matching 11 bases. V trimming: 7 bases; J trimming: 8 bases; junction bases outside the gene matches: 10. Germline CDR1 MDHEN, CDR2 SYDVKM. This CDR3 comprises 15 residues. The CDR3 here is CASTWTGGAGDEQFF. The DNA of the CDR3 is TGTGCCAGCACCTGGACAGGGGGCGCCGGTGATGAGCAGTTCTTC.

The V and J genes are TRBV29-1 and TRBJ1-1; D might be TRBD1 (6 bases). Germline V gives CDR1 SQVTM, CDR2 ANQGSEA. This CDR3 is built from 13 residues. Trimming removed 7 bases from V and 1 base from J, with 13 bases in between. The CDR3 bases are TGCAGCGCCACAGGGCGGTCGAACACTGAAGCTTTCTTT. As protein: CSATGRSNTEAFF.

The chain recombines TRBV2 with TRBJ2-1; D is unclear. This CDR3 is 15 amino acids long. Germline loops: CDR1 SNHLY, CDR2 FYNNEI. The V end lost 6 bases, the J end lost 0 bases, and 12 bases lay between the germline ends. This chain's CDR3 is CASSGDLSSYNEQFF. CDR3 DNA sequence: TGTGCCAGCAGCGGAGACTTGAGCTCCTACAATGAGCAGTTCTTC.

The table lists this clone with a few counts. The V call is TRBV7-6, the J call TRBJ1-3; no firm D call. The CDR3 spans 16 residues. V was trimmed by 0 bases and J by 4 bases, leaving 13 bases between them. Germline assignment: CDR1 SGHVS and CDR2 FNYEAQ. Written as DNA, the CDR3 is TGTGCCAGCAGCTTAGCGGAGGGTCAGAGCGGAAACACCATATATTTT. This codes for CASSLAEGQSGNTIYF.

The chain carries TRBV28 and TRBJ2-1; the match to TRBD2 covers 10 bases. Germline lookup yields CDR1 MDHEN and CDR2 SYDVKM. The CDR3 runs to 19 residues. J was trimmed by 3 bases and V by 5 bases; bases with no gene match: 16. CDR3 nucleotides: TGTGCCAGCAGTCCCGATACCTATATACCTAGCGGGGGCTACAATGAGCAGTTCTTC. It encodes CASSPDTYIPSGGYNEQFF.

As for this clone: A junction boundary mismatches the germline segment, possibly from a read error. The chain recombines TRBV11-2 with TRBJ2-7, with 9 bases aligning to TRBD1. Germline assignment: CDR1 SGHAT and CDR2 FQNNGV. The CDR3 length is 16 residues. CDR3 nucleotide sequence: TGTGCCAGCAGTTTAGTCGCCGGGACAGGGATTCACGAGCAGTACTTC. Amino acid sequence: CASSLVAGTGIHEQYF.

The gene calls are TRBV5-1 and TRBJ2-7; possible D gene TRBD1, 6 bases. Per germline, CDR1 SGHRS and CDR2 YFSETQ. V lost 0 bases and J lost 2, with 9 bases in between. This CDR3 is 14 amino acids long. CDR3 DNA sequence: TGCGCCAGCAGCTTGGGACAGGCCGCCTACGAGCAGTACTTC. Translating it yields CASSLGQAAYEQYF.

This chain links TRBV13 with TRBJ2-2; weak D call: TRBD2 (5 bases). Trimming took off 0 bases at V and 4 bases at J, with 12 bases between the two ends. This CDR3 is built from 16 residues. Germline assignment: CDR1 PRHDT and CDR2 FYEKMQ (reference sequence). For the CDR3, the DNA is TGTGCCAGCAGCTTAGGGGCGGGTGTAGGCACCGGGGAGCTGTTTTTT. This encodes CASSLGAGVGTGELFF.

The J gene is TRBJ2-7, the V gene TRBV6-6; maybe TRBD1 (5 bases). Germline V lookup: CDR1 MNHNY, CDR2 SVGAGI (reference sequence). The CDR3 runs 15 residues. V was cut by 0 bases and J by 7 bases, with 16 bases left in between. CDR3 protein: CASSYSTVAGNEQYF. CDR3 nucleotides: TGTGCCAGCAGTTACTCGACGGTCGCAGGGAATGAGCAGTACTTC.

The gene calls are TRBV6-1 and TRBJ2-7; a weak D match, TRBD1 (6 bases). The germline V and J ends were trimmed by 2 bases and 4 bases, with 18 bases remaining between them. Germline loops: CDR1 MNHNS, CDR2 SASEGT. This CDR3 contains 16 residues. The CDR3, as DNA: TGTGCCAGCAGTGAAAGGAGGTCCGGGACATTGTACGAGCAGTACTTC. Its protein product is CASSERRSGTLYEQYF.

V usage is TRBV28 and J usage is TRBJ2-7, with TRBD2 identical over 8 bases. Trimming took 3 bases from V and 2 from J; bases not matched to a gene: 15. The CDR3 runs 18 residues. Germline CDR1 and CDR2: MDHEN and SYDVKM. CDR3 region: CASSLVELKLAGTYEQYF. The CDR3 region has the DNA TGTGCCAGCAGTTTGGTGGAACTAAAGTTAGCGGGGACCTACGAGCAGTACTTC.

The CDR3 reads CASSPTMTGYNQPQHF. The CDR3 DNA is TGTGCCAGTAGTCCGACCATGACAGGTTACAATCAGCCCCAGCATTTT. This chain connects TRBV19 to TRBJ1-5, with D possibly matching TRBD1 (6 bases). This CDR3 comprises 16 residues. Germline loops: CDR1 LNHDA, CDR2 SQIVND (reference sequence). V was trimmed by 5 bases and J by 3 bases, leaving 17 bases between them.

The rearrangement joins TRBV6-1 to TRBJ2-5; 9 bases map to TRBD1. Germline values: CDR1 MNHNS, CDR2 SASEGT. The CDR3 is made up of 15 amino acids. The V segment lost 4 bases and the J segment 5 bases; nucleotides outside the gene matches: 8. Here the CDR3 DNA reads TGTGCCAGCAGTGCTGGGACAGGGAGGAGGGAGACCCAGTACTTC. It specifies CASSAGTGRRETQYF.

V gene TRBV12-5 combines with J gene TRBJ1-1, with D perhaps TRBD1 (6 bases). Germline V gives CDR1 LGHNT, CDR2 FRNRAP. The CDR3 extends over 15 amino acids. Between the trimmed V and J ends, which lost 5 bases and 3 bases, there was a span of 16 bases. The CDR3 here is CASGTSQGWHTEAFF. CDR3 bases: TGTGCTAGTGGTACCTCACAGGGATGGCACACTGAAGCTTTCTTT.

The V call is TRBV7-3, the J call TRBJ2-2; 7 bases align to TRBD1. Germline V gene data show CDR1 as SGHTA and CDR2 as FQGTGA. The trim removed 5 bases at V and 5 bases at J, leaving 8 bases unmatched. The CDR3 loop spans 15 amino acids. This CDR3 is CASSSIRGNTGELFF. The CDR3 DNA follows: TGTGCCAGCAGCAGCATCAGGGGGAATACCGGGGAGCTGTTTTTT.

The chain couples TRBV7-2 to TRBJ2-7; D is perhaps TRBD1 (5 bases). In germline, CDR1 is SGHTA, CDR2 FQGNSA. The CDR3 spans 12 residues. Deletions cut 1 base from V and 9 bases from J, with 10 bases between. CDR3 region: CASSLEARVQYF. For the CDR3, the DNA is TGTGCCAGCAGCTTAGAGGCCAGGGTGCAGTACTTC.

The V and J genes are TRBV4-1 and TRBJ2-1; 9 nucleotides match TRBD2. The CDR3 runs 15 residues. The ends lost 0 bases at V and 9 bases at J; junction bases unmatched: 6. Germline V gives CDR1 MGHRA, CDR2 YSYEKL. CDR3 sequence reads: CASSQDGREGPEQFF. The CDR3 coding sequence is TGCGCCAGCAGCCAAGATGGGCGGGAGGGCCCTGAGCAGTTCTTC.

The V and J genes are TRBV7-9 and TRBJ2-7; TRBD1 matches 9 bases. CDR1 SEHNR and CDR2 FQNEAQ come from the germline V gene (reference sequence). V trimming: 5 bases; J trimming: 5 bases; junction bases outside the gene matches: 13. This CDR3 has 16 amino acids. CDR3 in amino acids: CASSRSGTGSRDEQYF. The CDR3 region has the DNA TGTGCCAGCAGCAGGTCCGGGACAGGGAGTAGGGACGAGCAGTACTTC.

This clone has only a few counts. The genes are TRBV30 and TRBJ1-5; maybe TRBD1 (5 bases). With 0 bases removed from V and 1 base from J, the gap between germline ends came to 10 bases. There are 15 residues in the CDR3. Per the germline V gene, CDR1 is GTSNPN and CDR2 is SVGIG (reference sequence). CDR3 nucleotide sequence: TGTGCCTGGAGTGTGGGTGGGGCGAGCAATCAGCCCCAGCATTTT. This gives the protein CAWSVGGASNQPQHF.

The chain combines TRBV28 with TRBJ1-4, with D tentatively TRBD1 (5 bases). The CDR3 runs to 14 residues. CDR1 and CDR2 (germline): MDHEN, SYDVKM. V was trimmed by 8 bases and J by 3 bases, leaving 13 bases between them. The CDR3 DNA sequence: TGTGCCAGCCGGGTGGGGGGGGCTAATGAAAAACTGTTTTTT. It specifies CASRVGGANEKLFF.

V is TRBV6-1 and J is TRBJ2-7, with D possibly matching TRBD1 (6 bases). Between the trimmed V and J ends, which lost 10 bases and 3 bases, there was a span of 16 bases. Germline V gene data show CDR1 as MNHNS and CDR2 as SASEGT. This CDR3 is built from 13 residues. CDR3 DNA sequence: TGTGCCACTTCCGACAGGATACTCTACGAGCAGTACTTC. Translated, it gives CATSDRILYEQYF.

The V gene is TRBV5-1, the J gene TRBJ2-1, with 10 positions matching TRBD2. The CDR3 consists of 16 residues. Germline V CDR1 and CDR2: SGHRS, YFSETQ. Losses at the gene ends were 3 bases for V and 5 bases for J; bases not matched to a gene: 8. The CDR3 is CASSWGGLAINNEQFF. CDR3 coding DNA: TGCGCCAGCAGCTGGGGGGGACTAGCGATTAACAATGAGCAGTTCTTC. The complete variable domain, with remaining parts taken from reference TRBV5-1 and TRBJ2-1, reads KAGVTQTPRYLIKTRGQQVTLSCSPISGHRSVSWYQQTPGQGLQFLFEYFSETQRNKGNFPGRFSGRQFSNSRSEMNVSTLELGDSALYLCASSWGGLAINNEQFFGPGTRLTVL.

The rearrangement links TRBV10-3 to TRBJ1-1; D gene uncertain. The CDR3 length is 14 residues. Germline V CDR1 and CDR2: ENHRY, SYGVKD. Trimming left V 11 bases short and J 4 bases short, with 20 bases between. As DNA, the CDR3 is TGTGCCTCGCGCCCCGAAGGTCGAGGCACTGAAGCTTTCTTT. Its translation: CASRPEGRGTEAFF.